The 10 T cell receptor beta chains in this list originate from one sample, sequenced in a study of cytotoxic CD8 clonotypes in ibrutinib-treated CLL. This table comes from immunoSEQ multiplex PCR, and its TCRdb copy is limited to in-frame clones, with some not included. The sample lists some 140,000 clones; around 80% were seen once. This specimen consisted of PBMCs, obtained after 24 months of ibrutinib treatment. These receptors all come from a human donor with chronic lymphocytic leukemia.

This chain joins TRBV18 and TRBJ1-1, with 7 positions matching TRBD1. The V gene's germline CDR1 is KGHSH and CDR2 LQKENI. This CDR3 has 15 amino acids. The J segment lost 9 bases and the V segment lost 0 bases, leaving 10 bases of the junction unmatched. The CDR3 spells CASSPPIGDRAQAFF. The DNA for the CDR3 is TGTGCCAGCTCACCACCGATCGGCGACAGGGCGCAAGCTTTCTTT.

The chain has TRBV9 and TRBJ1-3; TRBD1 matches 8 bases. Germline loops: CDR1 SGDLS, CDR2 YYNGEE. The CDR3 sequence is 14 residues long. V shed 4 bases, J shed 8 bases, and the junction held 8 bases outside the gene matches. The CDR3 bases are TGTGCCAGCAGCCCTCCCGGACAGGGAGACACCATATATTTT. Protein sequence: CASSPPGQGDTIYF.

The chain is built from TRBV18 and TRBJ2-2; no clear D gene. Per the germline V gene, CDR1 is KGHSH and CDR2 is LQKENI. Trimming took off 4 bases at V and 1 base at J, with 10 bases between the two ends. This CDR3 is built from 15 residues. DNA of the CDR3: TGTGCCAGCTCACAGGGTGCAGTGAACACCGGGGAGCTGTTTTTT. This gives the protein CASSQGAVNTGELFF.

The chain couples TRBV5-1 to TRBJ2-1; perhaps D is TRBD1 or TRBD2 (5 bases each). Deletions cut 5 bases from V and 2 bases from J, with 17 bases between. The germline V gene has CDR1 SGHRS and CDR2 YFSETQ. CDR3 length equals 16 residues. CDR3 region: CASSFRPGRTYNEQFF. In DNA, the CDR3 is TGCGCCAGCAGTTTTAGACCGGGACGGACCTACAATGAGCAGTTCTTC.

This clone was counted only a few times. The chain carries TRBV2 and TRBJ1-2; the D gene is possibly TRBD1 (5 bases). This CDR3 contains 14 residues. Trimming shortened V by 3 bases and J by 4 bases, and 12 bases separated the two germline ends. CDR1 is SNHLY, CDR2 FYNNEI, per germline. CDR3 bases: TGTGCCAGCAGTGACCGGGGGAGTAGCTATGGCTACACCTTC. Protein: CASSDRGSSYGYTF.

The genes are TRBV23-1 and TRBJ2-5; D not resolved. The end of the DNA fits TRBJ2-7 better, so the J call may be wrong. TRBV23-1 is sorted into the ORF group, with uncertain function. This CDR3 is 12 amino acids long. CDR3 sequence (DNA): TGCGCCAGCAGTCAATCGAATTACGAGCAGTACTTC. Its protein is CASSQSNYEQYF.

The DNA for the CDR3 is TGTGCCAGCAGTTACGGCCGGGACAGGGGCAATCAGCCCCAGCATTTT. Residues: CASSYGRDRGNQPQHF. This rearrangement joins TRBV6-6 to TRBJ1-5, with 9 bases that match TRBD1. The CDR3 extends over 16 amino acids. The junction had 4 bases not matched to a gene; V was cut back by 2 bases and J by 2 bases. Germline V gene sequence: CDR1 MNHNY, CDR2 SVGAGI (reference sequence).

This chain uses TRBV7-2 with TRBJ1-6; maybe TRBD1 (5 bases). The germline V gene encodes CDR1 SGHTA and CDR2 FQGNSA. V was clipped by 1 base and J by 8 bases, with 9 bases between them. The length of the CDR3 is 14 residues. CDR3 nucleotide sequence: TGTGCCAGCAGCTTAGATTGGGGCTATTCACCCCTCCACTTT. Amino acids: CASSLDWGYSPLHF.

This clone was seen a handful of times. The chain couples TRBV14 to TRBJ1-6; D remains ambiguous. Germline CDR1 SGHDN, CDR2 FVKESK. Trimming removed 2 bases at V and 8 bases at J, with 16 bases between. The CDR3 loop spans 16 amino acids. DNA for the CDR3: TGTGCCAGCAGCCAAAGACTCCGCGGGGAAGATTCACCCCTCCACTTT. Protein: CASSQRLRGEDSPLHF.

The chain employs TRBV9 and TRBJ2-2; 9 nucleotides match TRBD2. V shed 1 base, J shed 2 bases, and the junction held 12 bases outside the gene matches. CDR3 length equals 19 residues. CDR1 is SGDLS, CDR2 YYNGEE, per germline. CDR3 nucleotides: TGTGCCAGCAGCGTAAGACTTAGCGGGGGCTTTGTAAACACCGGGGAGCTGTTTTTT. Translation gives CASSVRLSGGFVNTGELFF. The complete variable domain, with remaining parts taken from reference TRBV9 and TRBJ2-2, reads DSGVTQTPKHLITATGQRVTLRCSPRSGDLSVYWYQQSLDQGLQFLIQYYNGEERAKGNILERFSAQQFPDLHSELNLSSLELGDSALYFCASSVRLSGGFVNTGELFFGEGSRLTVL.